The rows below give T cell receptor beta chains drawn from one sample of a study of vaccination effects on CD4 cells after COVID-19. The repertoire was sequenced with immunoSEQ multiplex PCR; TCRdb's copy has only in-frame clones and lacks some. The sample shows approximately 15,000 clones, 76% of them seen only once. Their recognized antigens are unknown. The input for sequencing was CD4+ T cells from PBMCs cultured with HCoV-NL63 spike peptides, taken after COVID-19 vaccination. The source of these receptors is a human donor who had a prior SARS-CoV-2 infection. The conserved cysteine and the conserved F or W are not part of the CDR3 here.

V gene	J gene	CDR3 protein
TRBV5-1	TRBJ2-3	ASSLVLAGGTDTQY
TRBV5-1	TRBJ1-1	ASSLGWGEDTEAF
TRBV3-1/TRBV3-2	TRBJ1-5	ASSQDISNQPQH
TRBV5-5	TRBJ2-5	ASSRGQGRETQY
TRBV7-2	TRBJ1-1	ASRYSAEAF
TRBV7-2	TRBJ2-7	ASSRWAQGYEQY
TRBV7-8	TRBJ2-5	ASSLAYTWGLTETQY
TRBV4-2	TRBJ2-7	ASSPTRLRSYEQY
TRBV3-1/TRBV3-2	TRBJ2-5	ASSPSGGAWETQY
TRBV7-2	TRBJ2-5	ASSSGASRETQY
TRBV6-5	TRBJ2-7	ASSGTGVTYEQY
TRBV7-2	TRBJ2-5	ASSLVMYQETQY
TRBV7-9	TRBJ1-3	ASSPLGASSGNTIY
TRBV19	TRBJ1-4	ASRDIRGMGNEKLF
TRBV10-3	TRBJ2-3	ATGGRQWPDTQY
TRBV27	TRBJ2-3	ASSMALRTDTQY
TRBV6-1	TRBJ1-5	ASSAGQGAIGQPQH
TRBV5-8	TRBJ1-6	ASSLGREVNSPLH
TRBV25-1	TRBJ2-6	ASSYTTDRGGANVLT
TRBV2	TRBJ1-5	ASSWTDNNQPQH
TRBV6-5	TRBJ2-1	ASSPIGGSYNEQF
TRBV5-6	TRBJ2-5	ASSLLLGDQETQY
TRBV18	TRBJ2-7	ASSPNPAGLEQY
TRBV19	TRBJ2-5	ASSPGGLGLTQY
TRBV19	TRBJ1-4	ASSISPNEKLF
TRBV19	TRBJ1-5	ASSIVDRSNQPQH
TRBV7-8	TRBJ2-5	ASNRLGEQETQY
TRBV7-2	TRBJ2-7	ASSLGRGPSYEQY
TRBV14	TRBJ2-6	ASSQGTGPSSGANVLT
TRBV19	TRBJ1-6	ASSIEGSFSSYNSPLH
TRBV3-1/TRBV3-2	TRBJ1-2	ASSPKRGYT
TRBV28	TRBJ2-2	ASSFPGWNTGELF
TRBV4-1	TRBJ1-1	ASSQEGGGVRAF
TRBV11-1	TRBJ2-3	ASTRQVGGTDTQY
TRBV5-1	TRBJ1-2	ASSLSAGYGYT
TRBV28	TRBJ2-1	ASSSSGLPYNEQF
TRBV30	TRBJ1-1	AWSTVYTEAF
TRBV18	TRBJ2-7	ASSPGWGDEQY
TRBV11-2	TRBJ2-1	ASRSTGTGRRYNEQF
TRBV6-8	TRBJ2-1	ASSSPRASGYNEQF